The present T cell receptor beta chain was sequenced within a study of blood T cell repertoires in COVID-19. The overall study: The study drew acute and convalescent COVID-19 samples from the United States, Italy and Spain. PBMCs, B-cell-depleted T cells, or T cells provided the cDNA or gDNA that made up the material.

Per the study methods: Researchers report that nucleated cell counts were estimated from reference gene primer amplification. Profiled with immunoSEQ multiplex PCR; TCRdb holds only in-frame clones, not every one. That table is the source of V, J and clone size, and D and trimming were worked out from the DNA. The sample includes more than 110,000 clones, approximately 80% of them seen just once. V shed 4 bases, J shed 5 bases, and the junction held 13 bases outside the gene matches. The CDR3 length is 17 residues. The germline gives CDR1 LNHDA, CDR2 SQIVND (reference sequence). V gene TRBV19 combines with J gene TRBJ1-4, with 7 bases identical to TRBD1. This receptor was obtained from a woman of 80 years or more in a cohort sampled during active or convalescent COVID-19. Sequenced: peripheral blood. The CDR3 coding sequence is TGTGCCAGTAGTAAGGTTTCGGGACAGCATCCCAATGAAAAACTGTTTTTT. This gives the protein CASSKVSGQHPNEKLFF.